One sample yielded the 27 T cell receptor beta chains listed below, sequenced in a study of blood T cell repertoires in COVID-19. The protocol was immunoSEQ multiplex PCR, while the TCRdb copy is restricted to in-frame clones and leaves out a portion. The sample shows approximately 350,000 clones, 70% to 90% of them seen only once. Sequencing input: peripheral blood. All receptors derive from a middle-aged man with acute or convalescent COVID-19.

The rearrangement links TRBV28 to TRBJ2-1, with 12 bases aligning to TRBD2. The CDR3 is 16 residues long. CDR1 is MDHEN and CDR2 is SYDVKM in the germline V gene. V lost 6 bases, J lost 6 bases, and 9 bases stayed unmatched. CDR3 DNA: TGTGCCAGCAGCCCGACTAGCGGGAGATCCGTCAATGAGCAGTTCTTC. Translating it yields CASSPTSGRSVNEQFF.

The genes are TRBV19 and TRBJ2-1; the D gene is possibly TRBD1 (7 bases). V was pared by 6 bases and J by 7 bases, with 16 bases between. The germline V gene encodes CDR1 LNHDA and CDR2 SQIVND (reference sequence). There are 14 residues in the CDR3. CDR3 region: CASSIQGGVNEQFF. Here the CDR3 DNA reads TGTGCCAGTAGCATCCAGGGGGGAGTAAATGAGCAGTTCTTC.

For the CDR3, the DNA is TGTGCCAGCAGCTCCGGGACTAGCGGGGGGGCAAAGGTCCACGAGCAGTACTTC. Protein sequence: CASSSGTSGGAKVHEQYF. V gene TRBV7-8 combines with J gene TRBJ2-7, with 16 nucleotides matching TRBD2. CDR3 length: 18 residues. Germline assignment: CDR1 SGHVS and CDR2 FQNEAQ. After removal of 4 bases from V and 5 bases from J, the junction contained 11 bases not matched to a gene.

This clone has just one count. The rearrangement joins TRBV19 to TRBJ2-3, with D possibly matching TRBD1 (5 bases). Trimming cost V 6 bases and J 0 bases, with 13 bases left between them. In germline, CDR1 is LNHDA, CDR2 SQIVND (reference sequence). This CDR3 is 15 amino acids long. In nucleotides, the CDR3 is TGTGCCAGTAGCCCAGGGTTTTTTAGCACAGATACGCAGTATTTT. Protein product: CASSPGFFSTDTQYF.

CDR3 sequence reads: CASSPQGSNSPLHF. CDR3 nucleotides: TGCGCCAGCAGCCCCCAGGGTAGCAATTCACCCCTCCACTTT. The rearrangement joins TRBV5-1 to TRBJ1-6, with D perhaps TRBD1 (5 bases). This CDR3 region has 14 residues. Trimming removed 4 bases at V and 7 bases at J, with 12 bases between. In germline, CDR1 is SGHRS, CDR2 YFSETQ.

This chain uses TRBV11-3 with TRBJ2-2, with D possibly matching TRBD1 (6 bases). V lost 3 bases and J 0 bases, leaving 14 bases between the germline ends. There are 17 residues in the CDR3. Germline-derived CDR1 and CDR2 are SGHNT and YENEEA. For the CDR3, the DNA is TGTGCCAGCAGCTTTCTGGACAGCTATGCGAACACCGGGGAGCTGTTTTTT. Protein sequence: CASSFLDSYANTGELFF.

This clone was observed a single time. This chain connects TRBV28 to TRBJ2-7; D remains unclear. V shed 5 bases and J shed 1 base, with 3 bases lying between them. The CDR3 totals 11 residues. The germline V gene encodes CDR1 MDHEN and CDR2 SYDVKM. The CDR3 DNA follows: TGTGCCAGCAGTACATCCTACGAGCAGTACTTC. Translating it yields CASSTSYEQYF.

Here the CDR3 reads CASSQDTRDTYGNTIYF. CDR3 bases: TGCGCCAGCAGCCAAGATACCCGAGACACATATGGAAACACCATATATTTT. This sequence joins TRBV4-1 and TRBJ1-3; D uncertain. The germline V gene encodes CDR1 MGHRA and CDR2 YSYEKL. V was trimmed by 0 bases and J by 3 bases, leaving 15 bases between them. This CDR3 contains 17 residues.

A single count supports this clone. Additional DNA sequences in this sample encode the identical CDR3. The gene calls are TRBV5-6 and TRBJ1-1; maybe TRBD1 (6 bases). The CDR3 is made up of 13 amino acids. V dropped 2 bases and J dropped 4 bases, with 9 bases sitting between them. Per the germline V gene, CDR1 is SGHDT and CDR2 is YYEEEE. The CDR3 reads CASSLRQATEAFF. In DNA form, the CDR3 reads TGTGCCAGCAGCTTACGACAGGCCACTGAAGCTTTCTTT.

V and J are TRBV15 and TRBJ2-5, with D perhaps TRBD1 (5 bases). CDR3 length: 15 amino acids. From germline, CDR1 is LNHNV and CDR2 YYDKDF (reference sequence). The V gene lost 0 bases and the J gene lost 5 bases, with 13 bases spanning the gap. This CDR3 is CATSRDRGLGETQYF. In DNA, the CDR3 is TGTGCCACCAGCAGAGATAGGGGCCTCGGGGAGACCCAGTACTTC.

The chain employs TRBV7-9 and TRBJ1-5; possibly TRBD1 for D (6 bases). The CDR3 spans 16 residues. Trimming left V 1 base short and J 3 bases short, with 13 bases between. Germline CDR1 is SEHNR and CDR2 is FQNEAQ (reference sequence). CDR3 DNA sequence: TGTGCCAGCAGCTTAGGTTCCCAGGGGTCCAATCAGCCCCAGCATTTT. It codes for CASSLGSQGSNQPQHF.

The V call is TRBV6-5, the J call TRBJ1-2; 7 nucleotides align to TRBD1. The trim removed 2 bases at V and 4 bases at J, leaving 7 bases unmatched. Germline CDR1 and CDR2: MNHEY and SVGAGI. The CDR3 is 15 amino acids. The CDR3 DNA sequence: TGTGCCAGCAGTTACCCTGAGACAGGGTCCTATGGCTACACCTTC. Residues: CASSYPETGSYGYTF.

The V call is TRBV30, the J call TRBJ1-6; D unresolved. Germline V CDR1 and CDR2: GTSNPN, SVGIG (reference sequence). CDR3 length: 15 amino acids. V gave up 3 bases and J gave up 4 bases, with 13 bases separating them. CDR3 DNA sequence: TGTGCCTGGAGCGGGATGGTACGGTATAATTCACCCCTCCACTTT. Translation: CAWSGMVRYNSPLHF.

V and J are TRBV27 and TRBJ1-6; no clear D gene. This CDR3 is built from 17 residues. Germline assignment: CDR1 MNHEY and CDR2 SMNVEV (reference sequence). Trimming pared 4 bases from V and 7 bases from J, leaving 20 bases between. CDR3 protein: CASSSRTSGGVNSPLHF. The CDR3 DNA sequence: TGTGCCAGCAGTTCTCGAACTTCAGGAGGAGTGAATTCACCCCTCCACTTT.

The rearrangement uses TRBV6-2 or TRBV6-3 and TRBJ2-7; TRBD2 aligns across 11 bases. V was clipped by 5 bases and J by 3 bases; unmatched bases: 12. The germline V gene has CDR1 MNHEY and CDR2 SVGEGT. This CDR3 has 17 residues. CDR3 DNA sequence: TGTGCCAGCAGTCGTCCCCTCACTAGCGGGAGAAACTACGAGCAGTACTTC. Its protein product is CASSRPLTSGRNYEQYF.

Here the CDR3 DNA reads TGCGCCAGCAGTCCGGCAGGGGCGAGTCGGGGGGATGGCTACACCTTC. Translated, it gives CASSPAGASRGDGYTF. The rearrangement uses TRBV10-2 and TRBJ1-2; weak D call: TRBD1 (6 bases). In germline, CDR1 is WSHSY, CDR2 SAAADI. Trimming took off 5 bases at V and 6 bases at J, with 22 bases between the two ends. This CDR3 region has 16 residues.

The V and J genes are TRBV7-3 and TRBJ2-5; no firm D call. From germline, CDR1 is SGHTA and CDR2 FQGTGA. The germline V and J ends were trimmed by 3 bases and 1 base, with 6 bases remaining between them. This CDR3 has 13 amino acids. The CDR3 sequence: CASSLRFQETQYF. CDR3 sequence (DNA): TGTGCCAGCAGCTTGCGTTTCCAAGAGACCCAGTACTTC.

The chain couples TRBV27 to TRBJ1-5; TRBD1 aligns across 7 bases. The CDR3 runs to 14 residues. Germline trimming cut 2 bases from V and 6 bases from J; bases unmatched to any gene: 4. Germline V gene data show CDR1 as MNHEY and CDR2 as SMNVEV (reference sequence). The CDR3 spells CASSLDRAAQPQHF. The CDR3 coding sequence is TGTGCCAGCAGTTTAGACAGGGCGGCTCAGCCCCAGCATTTT.

This clone was seen just once. The gene calls are TRBV5-1 and TRBJ1-1; D is undetermined. This CDR3 has 12 amino acids. From germline, CDR1 is SGHRS and CDR2 YFSETQ. V lost 0 bases and J 5 bases, leaving 5 bases between the germline ends. CDR3 in DNA: TGCGCCAGCAGCTTGGGTCTGACTGAAGCTTTCTTT. Its translation is CASSLGLTEAFF. Complete variable domain (other parts from reference TRBV5-1 and TRBJ1-1): KAGVTQTPRYLIKTRGQQVTLSCSPISGHRSVSWYQQTPGQGLQFLFEYFSETQRNKGNFPGRFSGRQFSNSRSEMNVSTLELGDSALYLCASSLGLTEAFFGQGTRLTVV.

DNA of the CDR3: TGTGCCAGCAGTGAACGAGGCGAGGACAACGAACCCGAGCAGTACTTC. It codes for CASSERGEDNEPEQYF. The chain recombines TRBV2 with TRBJ2-7; D is perhaps TRBD1 (5 bases). Between the trimmed V and J ends, which lost 2 bases and 6 bases, there was a span of 20 bases. The CDR3 has 16 amino acids. The germline V gene encodes CDR1 SNHLY and CDR2 FYNNEI. The whole variable domain, remainder taken from reference TRBV2 and TRBJ2-7, is EPEVTQTPSHQVTQMGQEVILRCVPISNHLYFYWYRQILGQKVEFLVSFYNNEISEKSEIFDDQFSVERPDGSNFTLKIRSTKLEDSAMYFCASSERGEDNEPEQYFGPGTRLTVT.

This chain links TRBV7-8 with TRBJ2-7, with 8 bases aligning to TRBD1. The germline V gene encodes CDR1 SGHVS and CDR2 FQNEAQ. The CDR3 is 15 amino acids. V was clipped by 5 bases and J by 3 bases; unmatched bases: 9. CDR3 loop: CASSPRIDRGYEQYF. The CDR3 nucleotides read TGTGCCAGCAGCCCCCGCATAGACAGGGGCTACGAGCAGTACTTC.

V gene TRBV2 combines with J gene TRBJ1-6; a possible D gene is TRBD1 (5 bases). This CDR3 has 15 residues. Trimming left V 4 bases short and J 7 bases short, with 14 bases between. Per the germline V gene, CDR1 is SNHLY and CDR2 is FYNNEI. DNA for the CDR3: TGTGCCAGCAGTGGAAGGGGTGGAGAGAATTCACCCCTCCACTTT. This codes for CASSGRGGENSPLHF.

V gene TRBV19 combines with J gene TRBJ1-1; D might be TRBD1 (5 bases). Germline CDR1 and CDR2: LNHDA and SQIVND (reference sequence). V lost 3 bases, J lost 2 bases, and 10 bases lay in between. This CDR3 region has 14 residues. CDR3 loop: CASSIGQFNTEAFF. CDR3 sequence (DNA): TGTGCCAGTAGTATCGGACAATTCAACACTGAAGCTTTCTTT.

V is TRBV28 and J is TRBJ2-4, with TRBD1 identical over 9 bases. The CDR3 is 17 residues long. Germline loops: CDR1 MDHEN, CDR2 SYDVKM. The ends lost 4 bases at V and 0 bases at J; junction bases unmatched: 7. The DNA for the CDR3 is TGTGCCAGCAGTTACTCTCACAGGGGGCAAGCCAAAAACATTCAGTACTTC. This codes for CASSYSHRGQAKNIQYF.

The J gene is TRBJ2-1, the V gene TRBV5-4; 12 nucleotides agree with TRBD2. The V segment lost 5 bases and the J segment 4 bases; nucleotides outside the gene matches: 7. CDR3 length equals 16 residues. CDR1 is SGHNT, CDR2 YYREEE, per germline (reference sequence). CDR3 loop: CASSTGLAGLYNEQFF. The CDR3 nucleotides are TGTGCCAGCAGTACAGGACTAGCGGGGCTATACAATGAGCAGTTCTTC.

The rearrangement joins TRBV19 to TRBJ2-2, with 7 bases fitting TRBD1. Per germline, CDR1 LNHDA and CDR2 SQIVND (reference sequence). The V gene end was trimmed by 4 bases and the J gene end by 6 bases; junction bases not matched to a gene: 8. This CDR3 contains 15 residues. This chain's CDR3 is CASSSRDSGSGELFF. The CDR3, as DNA: TGTGCCAGTAGTAGTCGGGACAGTGGGTCCGGGGAGCTGTTTTTT.

Turning to this clone: This clone may be a read error of a much larger clone one base away. The genes are TRBV5-4 and TRBJ1-1, with 7 positions matching TRBD1. Germline V lookup: CDR1 SGHNT, CDR2 YYREEE (reference sequence). After removal of 4 bases from V and 1 base from J, the junction contained 4 bases not matched to a gene. There are 14 residues in the CDR3. CDR3 sequence (DNA): TGTGCCAGCAGCCCCCGGACAGGGAACACTGAAGCTTTCTTT. Translating gives CASSPRTGNTEAFF.